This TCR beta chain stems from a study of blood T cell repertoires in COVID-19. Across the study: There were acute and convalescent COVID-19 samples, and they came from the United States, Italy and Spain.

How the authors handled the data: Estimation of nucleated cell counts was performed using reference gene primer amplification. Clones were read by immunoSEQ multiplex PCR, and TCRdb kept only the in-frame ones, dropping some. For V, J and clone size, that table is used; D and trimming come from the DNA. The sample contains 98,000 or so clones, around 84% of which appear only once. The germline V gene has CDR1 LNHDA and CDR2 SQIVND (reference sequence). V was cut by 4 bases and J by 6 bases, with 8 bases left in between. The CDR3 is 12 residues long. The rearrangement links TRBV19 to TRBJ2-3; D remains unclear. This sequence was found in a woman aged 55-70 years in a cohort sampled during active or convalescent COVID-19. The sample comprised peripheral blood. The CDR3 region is CASSTLEDTQYF. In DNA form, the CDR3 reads TGTGCCAGTAGTACCCTCGAGGATACGCAGTATTTT.